The T cell receptor beta chain described here comes from a study of shared clonotypes between healthy human individuals (dated by TCRdb to 2019 to 2021). In terms of the full investigation: The cohort included a few men and a couple of women between 18 and 49 years of age. For each donor, CD4 naive and CD4 memory were each given three plates, CD8 naive was given two plates, and CD8 memory was given one plate. The study deeply sequenced blood TCR repertoires of roughly five healthy adults to estimate repertoire size and the extent of clonotype sharing between individuals. To increase sequencing depth and limit assay-specific biases, TCR repertoire library preparation and sequencing were carried out by different laboratories using diverse techniques. Per donor, leukapheresis produced somewhere between about 0.94 and 10 billion PBMCs. Here is what the overall study found, with its caveats: Sampling was restricted to blood, and TCR repertoires in tissues likely differ from the TCR repertoires found in blood. Pairwise subsampling indicated that sequencing depth was expected to affect the degree of clonotype sharing among donors. Higher generation probabilities were observed for clonotypes shared by all four sorted-subset donors than for non-shared clonotypes. Incomplete sequencing was indicated by rarefaction of sorted-subset datasets, despite the large sequencing depth. Because the study included only a small number of donors, the genetic and exposure-history diversity represented was limited. Sharing across several donors was observed for around 4.8% of naive CD4, under 4% of naive CD8, 2% to 2.5% of memory CD4, and around 0.4% of memory CD8 clonotypes. Naive subsets generally had larger estimated clonotype richness than memory subsets.

TCR CDR3 regions were amplified from genomic DNA by multiplex PCR using the deep immunoSEQ assay. For each cell subset, the extracted genomic DNA was distributed evenly across all wells of several immunoSEQ 96-well plates, and each plate served as one replicate. For sorted subsets, about 0.2 ug genomic DNA, equal to about 30,000 T cell genomes, was loaded into each replicate PCR. Purified libraries were quantified with a Qubit 3.0 fluorometer, sized on a Bioanalyzer 2100, and re-quantified with the KAPA Library Quantification kit. Every immunoSEQ 96-well plate was sequenced on a dedicated single-read 150-cycle Illumina NextSeq 550 flow cell. From the authors' description of their analysis: Because the immunoSEQ output included only junctional sequences and no quality scores, the filtering could not be the same as the filtering used for full-length reads. To assign V/J genes and CDR3, sequences were annotated against IMGT germline references using PyIR, a Python wrapper for IgBLAST v1.9. Reads with weak V/J assignments (E-value above 1e-6), missing CDR3, stop codons, out-of-frame junctions, or ambiguous translated residues were removed. A V3J clonotype was defined by an identical inferred V gene, J gene, and CDR3 amino acid sequence. Percentage overlap between repertoires was calculated by dividing the number of shared unique clonotypes by the size of the smaller repertoire. Repertoire richness was assessed with RTK rarefaction, the Chao1 estimator, and Recon v2.1 estimates of unobserved clonotypes. Generation probabilities for all TCRbeta clonotypes obtained by the gDNA method from four donors were computed using OLGA. The clones in this table, taken by TCRdb from immuneACCESS, are in-frame only. Not every clone is retained; where verified, under half of the shortfall comes from an unresolved V gene, and the cause of the rest is unknown. For V, J and clone size, that table is used; D and trimming come from the DNA. This sample has some 740,000 clones in its table, and 85% to 95% of those were observed once. Under 30% of the sample belongs to the ten largest clones.

Comment on this clone: No cognate antigen has been identified for it. Qualities for individual bases were not recorded, and no much larger clone is one base off.

CD8 naive samples were CD45RO-negative cells positively selected for CCR7, giving a CD45RA+CCR7+ population that excluded TemRA cells. Healthy HIV-negative adults with no recently reported acute infections or vaccinations were included as donors. Every donor was a Caucasian adult living in Nashville, Tennessee, USA. Blood was collected by leukapheresis, and PBMCs were isolated by Ficoll-Histopaque density gradient centrifugation and then cryopreserved in liquid nitrogen vapor phase. Analytical flow cytometry was used to check the purity and quantity of each magnetically sorted T cell population. From each sorted fraction, genomic DNA was isolated and quantified by UV absorbance on a Nanodrop 2000c. Trimming removed 5 bases from V and 0 bases from J, leaving 17 bases between the germline ends. Including cysteine and phenylalanine, the CDR3 has 17 amino acids. Only CDR3 DNA is held: 51 bases, read in frame from base 1. The germline V gene (reference sequence) provides CDR1 LNHDA and CDR2 SQIVND.

This clonotype was sampled from a man aged 25 to 40 in good health. The sample consisted of naive CD8+ T cells sorted from blood. The cell subset or site label on this specimen signifies: CD45RA+CCR7+. The rearranged segments are TRBV19 and TRBJ2-1; the D gene cannot be resolved reliably. The nucleotide sequence is given as TGTGCCAGTAGTGTCTCTCCAGCCACGGGCTCCTACAATGAGCAGTTCTTC. Its protein reads: CASSVSPATGSYNEQFF.